The 32 T cell receptor beta chains given below trace back to one sample, sequenced in a study of cytomegalovirus exposure and HLA in healthy donors. The primer mix had 60 Vbeta and 13 Jbeta primers. Data came from immunoSEQ multiplex PCR; TCRdb stores just in-frame clones and leaves some out. The sample has 95,000 to 150,000 clones, about 80% seen once. The sequenced sample was PBMCs. These TCRs come from a young man in good health and CMV-seropositive.

This chain joins TRBV4-3 and TRBJ2-3, with TRBD1 matching 9 bases. Losses at the gene ends were 0 bases for V and 4 bases for J; bases not matched to a gene: 8. This CDR3 region has 17 residues. In germline, CDR1 is LGHNA, CDR2 YSLEER. This chain's CDR3 is CASSQDPGTGYPDTQYF. CDR3 in DNA: TGCGCCAGCAGCCAAGATCCTGGGACAGGGTACCCAGATACGCAGTATTTT.

The chain employs TRBV7-9 and TRBJ2-1; TRBD2 is a possible D gene (7 bases). Germline V gives CDR1 SEHNR, CDR2 FQNEAQ (reference sequence). CDR3 size: 15 residues. The V gene lost 1 base and the J gene lost 7 bases, with 14 bases spanning the gap. Here the CDR3 reads CASSLVKGGPNEQFF. The CDR3 DNA reads TGTGCCAGCAGCTTAGTCAAGGGGGGGCCGAATGAGCAGTTCTTC. Filled out from reference TRBV7-9 and TRBJ2-1, the complete variable domain reads DTGVSQNPRHKITKRGQNVTFRCDPISEHNRLYWYRQTLGQGPEFLTYFQNEAQLEKSRLLSDRFSAERPKGSFSTLEIQRTEQGDSAMYLCASSLVKGGPNEQFFGPGTRLTVL.

V usage is TRBV7-9 and J usage is TRBJ2-1, with 7 bases aligning to TRBD1. This CDR3 has 13 residues. V lost 5 bases, J lost 7 bases, and 5 bases stayed unmatched. CDR1 and CDR2 from the germline V gene are SEHNR and FQNEAQ (reference sequence). CDR3 sequence: CASSIHRGNEQFF. The CDR3 DNA is TGTGCCAGCAGCATCCACAGGGGTAATGAGCAGTTCTTC. Full variable domain (remainder filled in from reference TRBV7-9 and TRBJ2-1): DTGVSQNPRHKITKRGQNVTFRCDPISEHNRLYWYRQTLGQGPEFLTYFQNEAQLEKSRLLSDRFSAERPKGSFSTLEIQRTEQGDSAMYLCASSIHRGNEQFFGPGTRLTVL.

This sequence joins TRBV15 and TRBJ2-1; TRBD2 aligns across 14 bases. The CDR3 is 15 amino acids. The germline CDR1 and CDR2 sequences are LNHNV and YYDKDF (reference sequence). The J segment lost 5 bases and the V segment lost 4 bases, leaving 1 base of the junction unmatched. The CDR3 is CATSMTSGGDNEQFF. Written as DNA, the CDR3 is TGTGCCACCAGCATGACTAGCGGGGGGGACAATGAGCAGTTCTTC.

The chain employs TRBV4-2 and TRBJ2-1; 8 nucleotides agree with TRBD1. V gave up 7 bases and J gave up 2 bases; unmatched junction bases: 10. Germline lookup yields CDR1 LGHNA and CDR2 YNFKEQ. The CDR3 length is 16 residues. The CDR3 sequence is CASTLMVGQAYNEQFF. CDR3 coding DNA: TGTGCCAGCACCTTAATGGTGGGACAGGCCTACAATGAGCAGTTCTTC.

The sample holds one count of this clone. The chain combines TRBV10-3 with TRBJ1-5, with a weak D call TRBD1 (5 bases). Trimming took 2 bases from V and 1 from J, leaving 9 bases between them. Germline CDR1 reads ENHRY; CDR2 reads SYGVKD. The CDR3 is 15 residues long. CDR3 DNA: TGTGCCATCAGTGAGGACGGGGGAAGCAATCAGCCCCAGCATTTT. It is translated as CAISEDGGSNQPQHF.

This chain connects TRBV28 to TRBJ1-3, with D uncertain. This CDR3 has 14 residues. Trimming cost V 3 bases and J 1 base, with 7 bases left between them. The germline CDR1 and CDR2 sequences are MDHEN and SYDVKM. For the CDR3, the DNA is TGTGCCAGCAGTTTTGAGGGTTCTGGAAACACCATATATTTT. Translating gives CASSFEGSGNTIYF.

The V and J genes are TRBV10-2 and TRBJ1-5; possibly TRBD1 for D (6 bases). The germline V and J ends were trimmed by 0 bases and 4 bases, with 10 bases remaining between them. The CDR3 has 15 amino acids. In germline, CDR1 is WSHSY, CDR2 SAAADI. The CDR3 loop reads CASSESGHRNQPQHF. The CDR3 DNA reads TGCGCCAGCAGTGAGTCGGGACATAGGAATCAGCCCCAGCATTTT.

The genes are TRBV7-2 and TRBJ1-4; D may be TRBD1 (5 bases). V lost 2 bases and J 4 bases, leaving 8 bases between the germline ends. In germline, CDR1 is SGHTA, CDR2 FQGNSA. CDR3 length equals 14 residues. CDR3 sequence reads: CASSLMGLNEKLFF. DNA for the CDR3: TGTGCCAGCAGCTTAATGGGACTTAATGAAAAACTGTTTTTT.

The J gene is TRBJ1-2, the V gene TRBV6-5; 9 bases map to TRBD1. V was clipped by 0 bases and J by 7 bases; unmatched bases: 9. Germline V gene data show CDR1 as MNHEY and CDR2 as SVGAGI. This CDR3 is built from 16 residues. DNA for the CDR3: TGTGCCAGCAGTTACTCGGCCCCCGGGGGACAGGGTGGCTACACCTTC. Translation gives CASSYSAPGGQGGYTF.

The chain couples TRBV19 to TRBJ2-3, with 7 bases that match TRBD2. Germline values: CDR1 LNHDA, CDR2 SQIVND (reference sequence). With V trimmed by 6 bases and J by 2 bases, 14 bases remained unmatched. This CDR3 comprises 17 residues. In DNA form, the CDR3 reads TGTGCCAGTAGATTTCTCCGTAGGCGGGAGACCACAGATACGCAGTATTTT. This gives the protein CASRFLRRRETTDTQYF.

The chain employs TRBV27 and TRBJ2-7; possible D gene TRBD1, 7 bases. CDR1 is MNHEY, CDR2 SMNVEV, per germline (reference sequence). The CDR3 spans 14 residues. V lost 4 bases and J 3 bases, leaving 13 bases between the germline ends. This chain's CDR3 is CASSWAGGRYEQYF. CDR3 in DNA: TGTGCCAGCAGTTGGGCAGGGGGGCGCTACGAGCAGTACTTC.

The chain employs TRBV5-1 and TRBJ2-1; D is unclear. The CDR3 has 13 residues. V lost 2 bases and J lost 1, with 4 bases in between. Germline-derived CDR1 and CDR2 are SGHRS and YFSETQ. CDR3 sequence: CASSLTSYNEQFF. In DNA, the CDR3 is TGCGCCAGCAGCTTAACTTCCTACAATGAGCAGTTCTTC.

This clone was observed a single time. This rearrangement joins TRBV5-6 to TRBJ2-5; D is unclear. V gave up 0 bases and J gave up 5 bases, with 14 bases separating them. CDR1 and CDR2 (germline): SGHDT, YYEEEE. The CDR3 is 15 residues long. CDR3 DNA: TGTGCCAGCAGCTTGGACCGAACCCTCCGGGAGACCCAGTACTTC. It encodes CASSLDRTLRETQYF.

The sample holds a few counts of this clone. The gene calls are TRBV19 and TRBJ2-3; 7 bases are a match to TRBD2. Germline V gives CDR1 LNHDA, CDR2 SQIVND (reference sequence). Trimming at V came to 5 bases and at J to 9 bases, leaving 11 bases not matched to a gene. The CDR3 is made up of 14 amino acids. Written as DNA, the CDR3 is TGTGCCAGTAGTCTTCCGACCAGACTAGCCACGCAGTATTTT. This gives the protein CASSLPTRLATQYF. Using reference TRBV19 and TRBJ2-3 for the parts outside the CDR3, the full variable domain is DGGITQSPKYLFRKEGQNVTLSCEQNLNHDAMYWYRQDPGQGLRLIYYSQIVNDFQKGDIAEGYSVSREKKESFPLTVTSAQKNPTAFYLCASSLPTRLATQYFGPGTRLTVL.

The chain links TRBV7-3 to TRBJ2-3, with 13 bases that match TRBD2. This CDR3 spans 19 amino acids. Trimming at V came to 4 bases and at J to 4 bases, leaving 14 bases not matched to a gene. The V gene's germline CDR1 is SGHTA and CDR2 FQGTGA. The CDR3: CASSSTEAGTSGTSDTQYF. The CDR3 DNA follows: TGTGCCAGCAGCTCAACCGAAGCCGGGACTAGCGGGACTTCAGATACGCAGTATTTT.

The chain recombines TRBV5-1 with TRBJ1-2, with D possibly TRBD1 on 6 matching bases. From germline, CDR1 is SGHRS and CDR2 YFSETQ. V lost 4 bases, J lost 1 base, and 11 bases lay in between. There are 14 residues in the CDR3. In DNA, the CDR3 is TGCGCCAGCAGCGCCTTGGACAGTAACTATGGCTACACCTTC. Its translation: CASSALDSNYGYTF. Combining the CDR3 with reference TRBV5-1 and TRBJ1-2 gives the whole variable domain KAGVTQTPRYLIKTRGQQVTLSCSPISGHRSVSWYQQTPGQGLQFLFEYFSETQRNKGNFPGRFSGRQFSNSRSEMNVSTLELGDSALYLCASSALDSNYGYTFGSGTRLTVV.

This clone was seen just once. The V call is TRBV19, the J call TRBJ2-2; tentatively, D is TRBD1 (6 bases). The CDR3 covers 15 residues. The germline CDR1 and CDR2 sequences are LNHDA and SQIVND (reference sequence). The ends were cut back, 5 bases at V and 7 bases at J, with 17 bases in the middle. In nucleotides, the CDR3 is TGTGCCAGTAGTGGACAGAAGGGTATAGGCGGGGAGCTGTTTTTT. This translates into CASSGQKGIGGELFF. Using reference TRBV19 and TRBJ2-2 for the parts outside the CDR3, the full variable domain is DGGITQSPKYLFRKEGQNVTLSCEQNLNHDAMYWYRQDPGQGLRLIYYSQIVNDFQKGDIAEGYSVSREKKESFPLTVTSAQKNPTAFYLCASSGQKGIGGELFFGEGSRLTVL.

The genes are TRBV2 and TRBJ1-1, with a possible D match to TRBD1 (5 bases). The ends were cut back, 11 bases at V and 0 bases at J, with 13 bases in the middle. The germline V gene has CDR1 SNHLY and CDR2 FYNNEI. The CDR3 is 13 residues long. This chain's CDR3 is CAVQQELNTEAFF. In DNA form, the CDR3 reads TGTGCCGTCCAACAGGAGTTGAACACTGAAGCTTTCTTT.

This clone was observed once. The rearrangement joins TRBV29-1 to TRBJ2-3; 7 bases align to TRBD2. With V trimmed by 3 bases and J by 1 base, 4 bases remained unmatched. This CDR3 has 14 amino acids. The V gene's germline CDR1 is SQVTM and CDR2 ANQGSEA. The CDR3 protein is CSVESSGRTDTQYF. CDR3 bases: TGCAGCGTTGAGTCTAGCGGTCGCACAGATACGCAGTATTTT.

The chain combines TRBV27 with TRBJ2-5, with a tentative D call TRBD2 (6 bases). The germline V gene encodes CDR1 MNHEY and CDR2 SMNVEV (reference sequence). With 5 bases removed from V and 3 bases from J, the gap between germline ends came to 16 bases. The CDR3 is 15 residues long. Here the CDR3 reads CASSGAGTGEETQYF. The CDR3 bases are TGTGCCAGCAGTGGTGCCGGGACTGGCGAAGAGACCCAGTACTTC.

The chain carries TRBV6-6 and TRBJ1-1; 8 nucleotides align to TRBD1. The V segment lost 6 bases and the J segment 3 bases; nucleotides outside the gene matches: 6. Germline CDR1 reads MNHNY; CDR2 reads SVGAGI (reference sequence). The CDR3 loop spans 14 amino acids. This CDR3 reads CASSRTGRDTEAFF. The CDR3 DNA sequence: TGTGCCAGCAGCCGGACAGGGCGGGACACTGAAGCTTTCTTT.

V and J are TRBV6-1 and TRBJ2-7; 8 nucleotides align to TRBD2. The V gene end was trimmed by 5 bases and the J gene end by 2 bases; junction bases not matched to a gene: 8. The germline gives CDR1 MNHNS, CDR2 SASEGT. The CDR3 contains 15 residues. Written as DNA, the CDR3 is TGTGCCAGCAGTTTTATAGCGGGACCGACCTACGAGCAGTACTTC. Amino acids: CASSFIAGPTYEQYF.

This clone was found once. The rearrangement joins TRBV4-1 to TRBJ1-5; no definite D call. Germline CDR1 is MGHRA and CDR2 is YSYEKL. V lost 0 bases and J 0 bases, leaving 12 bases between the germline ends. The CDR3 covers 17 residues. The CDR3 coding sequence is TGCGCCAGCAGCCAAGAGGTCCAGTTTTATAGCAATCAGCCCCAGCATTTT. Encoded protein: CASSQEVQFYSNQPQHF.

The rearrangement uses TRBV5-1 and TRBJ2-7; TRBD1 is a possible D gene (5 bases). The CDR3 spans 15 residues. With 1 base removed from V and 5 bases from J, the gap between germline ends came to 16 bases. Germline V lookup: CDR1 SGHRS, CDR2 YFSETQ. The CDR3 nucleotides are TGCGCCAGCAGCTTGCTCTCCCAGGGCCCGGACGAGCAGTACTTC. Translation gives CASSLLSQGPDEQYF.

CDR3 residues: CASSSIWNTEAFF. The CDR3 region has the DNA TGTGCCAGCAGCTCTATTTGGAACACTGAAGCTTTCTTT. J is TRBJ1-1 and V is TRBV28; D uncertain. Trimming stripped 6 bases from V and 1 base from J, with 9 bases between. Germline V gene lookup returns CDR1 MDHEN and CDR2 SYDVKM. This CDR3 is 13 amino acids long.

V gene TRBV30 combines with J gene TRBJ2-1; TRBD2 matches 7 bases. The CDR3 length is 12 residues. V lost 1 base and J lost 8; bases outside the gene matches: 2. Germline CDR1 and CDR2: GTSNPN and SVGIG (reference sequence). The CDR3 DNA follows: TGTGCCTGGAGTGCCCGGGGGGATGAGCAGTTCTTC. Translating gives CAWSARGDEQFF. The variable domain in full, with the rest retrieved from reference TRBV30 and TRBJ2-1, is SQTIHQWPATLVQPVGSPLSLECTVEGTSNPNLYWYRQAAGRGLQLLFYSVGIGQISSEVPQNLSASRPQDRQFILSSKKLLLSDSGFYLCAWSARGDEQFFGPGTRLTVL.

The CDR3 DNA reads as TGTGCCAGCAGTTTATCCACGGGGGGGTCCTACGAGCAGTACTTC. Its translation: CASSLSTGGSYEQYF. The chain employs TRBV27 and TRBJ2-7, with TRBD2 identical over 8 bases. V gave up 0 bases and J gave up 1 base; unmatched junction bases: 2. The germline gives CDR1 MNHEY, CDR2 SMNVEV (reference sequence). The CDR3 loop spans 15 amino acids.

For the CDR3, the DNA is TGTGCCAGCAGCCCCAGGCCCTTAAATGAAAAACTGTTTTTT. Protein product: CASSPRPLNEKLFF. This chain uses TRBV7-8 with TRBJ1-4; D is unresolved. Germline V lookup: CDR1 SGHVS, CDR2 FQNEAQ. The CDR3 runs to 14 residues. V was trimmed by 5 bases and J by 5 bases, leaving 12 bases between them. Full variable domain (rest looked up from reference TRBV7-8 and TRBJ1-4): GAGVSQSPRYKVAKRGQDVALRCDPISGHVSLFWYQQALGQGPEFLTYFQNEAQLDKSGLPSDRFFAERPEGSVSTLKIQRTQQEDSAVYLCASSPRPLNEKLFFGSGTQLSVL.

Only a few counts were recorded for this clone. The J gene is TRBJ2-7, the V gene TRBV7-9, with D possibly being TRBD1 (6 bases). In germline, CDR1 is SEHNR, CDR2 FQNEAQ (reference sequence). V was clipped by 5 bases and J by 0 bases, with 14 bases between them. The CDR3 totals 15 residues. DNA of the CDR3: TGTGCCAGCAGCCTAACCGGGACAAACTCCTACGAGCAGTACTTC. Protein product: CASSLTGTNSYEQYF.

The gene calls are TRBV11-2 and TRBJ2-7, with 10 bases fitting TRBD1. V was pared by 3 bases and J by 2 bases, with 4 bases of the junction left unmatched. CDR3 length: 15 amino acids. Germline V gives CDR1 SGHAT, CDR2 FQNNGV. CDR3 region: CASSLTGGSTYEQYF. The CDR3 bases are TGTGCCAGCAGCTTGACAGGGGGCAGTACCTACGAGCAGTACTTC.

This chain connects TRBV27 to TRBJ2-7; D may be TRBD1 (5 bases). This CDR3 comprises 17 residues. The germline V gene has CDR1 MNHEY and CDR2 SMNVEV (reference sequence). V lost 0 bases, J lost 3 bases, and 18 bases lay in between. The CDR3 coding sequence is TGTGCCAGCAGTTTATCGGCCCCGGACATACTGAACTACGAGCAGTACTTC. Amino acid sequence: CASSLSAPDILNYEQYF.